Listed here are 26 T cell receptor beta chains from one sample, sequenced in a study of blood T cells in healthy people across ages. Primers used in a second PCR of about 6 to 12 cycles were a sample-barcoded 5' primer and a J-beta primer mix. One entry per CDR3 protein, called by TCRdb with MiXCR from the 5' RACE reads. The top ten hold about an eighth of the sample, which has about 1.1 million distinct CDR3 sequences, roughly two fifths seen once. The sequencing sample was made of blood. All receptors derive from a man between 18 and 29 years old in good health.

This clonotype is a singleton in its sample. V and J are TRBV28 and TRBJ2-7, with D perhaps matching TRBD1 (6 bases). The CDR3 loop spans 17 amino acids. V gave up 4 bases and J gave up 2 bases, with 21 bases separating them. CDR1 is MDHEN, CDR2 SYDVKM, per germline. CDR3 nucleotide sequence: TGTGCCAGCAGTTCCATGGAGAGGGGGTATGGAGCCTACGAGCAGTACTTC. This gives the protein CASSSMERGYGAYEQYF. Together with reference TRBV28 and TRBJ2-7, the CDR3 gives the full variable domain: DVKVTQSSRYLVKRTGEKVFLECVQDMDHENMFWYRQDPGLGLRLIYFSYDVKMKEKGDIPEGYSVSREKKERFSLILESASTNQTSMYLCASSSMERGYGAYEQYFGPGTRLTVT.

The rearrangement links TRBV7-3 to TRBJ2-4, with D perhaps matching TRBD1 (7 bases). This CDR3 comprises 15 residues. Germline loops: CDR1 SGHTA, CDR2 FQGTGA. Deletions cut 4 bases from V and 3 bases from J, with 13 bases between. CDR3 sequence: CASSSRQGGKNIQYF. The CDR3 coding sequence is TGTGCCAGCAGCTCCCGACAGGGAGGCAAAAACATTCAGTACTTC.

V is TRBV29-1 and J is TRBJ2-2; D tentatively reads TRBD1 or TRBD2 (5 bases each). Germline V lookup: CDR1 SQVTM, CDR2 ANQGSEA. The CDR3 extends over 13 amino acids. The V end lost 7 bases, the J end lost 5 bases, and 14 bases lay between the germline ends. The CDR3: CSADGAATGELFF. In nucleotides, the CDR3 is TGCAGCGCCGACGGGGCGGCTACCGGGGAGCTGTTTTTT.

The CDR3 region has the DNA TGTGCCAGCAGTTACCCGGCCGGGGGGCACGGGGAGCTGTTTTTT. Encoded protein: CASSYPAGGHGELFF. The V and J genes are TRBV6-5 and TRBJ2-2; D possibly corresponds to TRBD2 (7 bases). CDR3 length equals 15 residues. V dropped 2 bases and J dropped 7 bases, with 14 bases sitting between them. The germline CDR1 and CDR2 sequences are MNHEY and SVGAGI.

The J gene is TRBJ2-5, the V gene TRBV11-1; 11 nucleotides match TRBD1. The CDR3 has 17 amino acids. CDR1 and CDR2 from the germline V gene are SGHAT and FQDESV (reference sequence). V was pared by 4 bases and J by 11 bases, with 18 bases of the junction left unmatched. The CDR3 DNA sequence: TGTGCCAGCAGCTGGACAGGGGGCCGCTCCCTCAAGAGTGAGCAGTACTTC. Protein: CASSWTGGRSLKSEQYF. Together with reference TRBV11-1 and TRBJ2-5, the CDR3 gives the full variable domain: EAEVAQSPRYKITEKSQAVAFWCDPISGHATLYWYRQILGQGPELLVQFQDESVVDDSQLPKDRFSAERLKGVDSTLKIQPAELGDSAMYLCASSWTGGRSLKSEQYFGPGTRLLVL.

The genes are TRBV6-2 or TRBV6-3 and TRBJ2-1; the D gene is possibly TRBD2 (6 bases). The CDR3 sequence is 14 residues long. Germline V CDR1 and CDR2: MNHEY, SVGEGT. The germline V and J ends were trimmed by 7 bases and 0 bases, with 10 bases remaining between them. The chain's CDR3 is CASKTSDSYNEQFF. The CDR3 region has the DNA TGTGCCAGCAAGACTAGTGACTCCTACAATGAGCAGTTCTTC.

Written as DNA, the CDR3 is TGCAGCGTTTTCGGGACAGGGGGGGATGATGGCTACACCTTC. Protein: CSVFGTGGDDGYTF. This sequence joins TRBV29-1 and TRBJ1-2; 11 bases match TRBD1. From germline, CDR1 is SQVTM and CDR2 ANQGSEA. J lost 6 bases, V lost 5 bases, and 8 bases had no gene match. This CDR3 has 14 residues.

V is TRBV9 and J is TRBJ2-7; D is tentatively TRBD1 or TRBD2 (5 bases each). The J call may be mistaken, given a closer DNA end match to TRBJ2-5. This CDR3 region has 17 residues. Looked up from germline, CDR1 is SGDLS and CDR2 is YYNGEE. The CDR3 here is CASSVLPGRKGKETQYF. CDR3 DNA sequence: TGTGCCAGCAGCGTACTGCCGGGACGCAAAGGTAAAGAGACCCAGTACTTC.

The V gene is TRBV2, the J gene TRBJ1-4, with TRBD1 identical over 12 bases. Germline CDR1 SNHLY, CDR2 FYNNEI. V was pared by 8 bases and J by 7 bases, with 14 bases of the junction left unmatched. The CDR3 length is 17 residues. The CDR3 bases are TGTGCCAGCGTAGTTTTGAGGGACAGGGGGCGGAGTGAAAAACTGTTTTTT. It yields the protein CASVVLRDRGRSEKLFF.

Details on this clonotype: No conserved phenylalanine or tryptophan ends this CDR3, so it is likely a read error. This chain uses TRBV14 with TRBJ1-1; D call uncertain. V gave up 0 bases and J gave up 3 bases, with 8 bases separating them. The CDR3 runs 14 residues. CDR1 is SGHDN, CDR2 FVKESK, per germline. CDR3 DNA sequence: TGTGCCAGCAGCCAAGATATGGCATACACTGAAGCTTTCTCT. Its translation: CASSQDMAYTEAFS.

The sample holds a few counts of this clonotype. The J gene is TRBJ2-1, the V gene TRBV4-1; 10 bases fit TRBD2. J gave up 3 bases and V 11 bases, and 7 bases lay outside the gene matches. This CDR3 has 14 amino acids. CDR1 and CDR2 (germline): MGHRA, YSYEKL. CDR3 residues: CAGSSGGDYNEQFF. The CDR3 nucleotides read TGCGCCGGCTCAAGCGGGGGGGACTACAATGAGCAGTTCTTC.

The chain carries TRBV7-3 and TRBJ2-5; D is undetermined. Germline V lookup: CDR1 SGHTA, CDR2 FQGTGA. This CDR3 is 14 amino acids long. The V gene lost 5 bases and the J gene lost 0 bases, with 10 bases spanning the gap. In DNA form, the CDR3 reads TGTGCCAGCAGCCGTTCGGCCAACCAAGAGACCCAGTACTTC. It is translated as CASSRSANQETQYF.

The chain links TRBV15 to TRBJ2-3; TRBD1 agrees at 9 bases. Germline CDR1 is LNHNV and CDR2 is YYDKDF (reference sequence). Trimming cost V 4 bases and J 6 bases; bases outside gene matches: 2. This CDR3 contains 13 residues. The chain's CDR3 is CATSIDRGDTQYF. CDR3 sequence (DNA): TGTGCCACCAGCATAGACAGGGGGGATACGCAGTATTTT.

The chain carries TRBV2 and TRBJ2-1; 11 nucleotides align to TRBD1. Germline lookup yields CDR1 SNHLY and CDR2 FYNNEI. The CDR3 totals 14 residues. The V and J ends lost 10 bases and 8 bases, in that order; junction bases with no gene match: 10. For the CDR3, the DNA is TGTGCCACCGGTCGGGACAGGGGGTCCGATGAGCAGTTCTTC. Translating gives CATGRDRGSDEQFF. The whole variable domain, filled in from reference TRBV2 and TRBJ2-1, reads EPEVTQTPSHQVTQMGQEVILRCVPISNHLYFYWYRQILGQKVEFLVSFYNNEISEKSEIFDDQFSVERPDGSNFTLKIRSTKLEDSAMYFCATGRDRGSDEQFFGPGTRLTVL.

This rearrangement joins TRBV12-3 or TRBV12-4 to TRBJ1-2; 11 positions agree with TRBD1. This CDR3 spans 14 amino acids. The trim removed 9 bases at V and 2 bases at J, leaving 5 bases unmatched. CDR3 DNA: TGTGCCAGTCTCGGGACAGGGGGGAACTATGGCTACACCTTC. It encodes CASLGTGGNYGYTF.

This clonotype occurred a few times. The chain combines TRBV4-2 with TRBJ2-3, with 7 bases fitting TRBD1. CDR1 LGHNA and CDR2 YNFKEQ come from the germline V gene. CDR3 length: 13 amino acids. The ends lost 2 bases at V and 6 bases at J; junction bases unmatched: 2. CDR3 sequence reads: CASSQRGQDTQYF. CDR3 sequence (DNA): TGTGCCAGCAGCCAAAGGGGGCAGGATACGCAGTATTTT.

This clonotype was seen more than once but under ten times. This chain joins TRBV7-9 and TRBJ1-2; the match to TRBD1 covers 7 bases. V shed 7 bases and J 8 bases; nucleotides not matched to a gene: 10. This CDR3 comprises 13 residues. Germline V gives CDR1 SEHNR, CDR2 FQNEAQ (reference sequence). The CDR3 here is CASILTGEVGYTF. CDR3 bases: TGTGCCAGCATCCTAACAGGGGAAGTAGGCTACACCTTC.

This clonotype was seen just once. A much more abundant neighbour one base away suggests this may be a read error. CDR3 protein: CASRLRDPSTDTEYF. DNA for the CDR3: TGTGCCAGCAGACTCCGGGACCCAAGCACAGATACGGAGTATTTT. The chain uses TRBV12-3 or TRBV12-4 and TRBJ2-3; perhaps D is TRBD1 or TRBD2 (5 bases each). The CDR3 loop spans 15 amino acids.

This sequence joins TRBV20-1 and TRBJ1-4; possibly TRBD1 for D (6 bases). Trimming removed 1 base from V and 6 bases from J, with 9 bases in between. This CDR3 has 13 amino acids. Germline lookup yields CDR1 DFQATT and CDR2 SNEGSKA (reference sequence). CDR3: CSARARTDEKLFF. CDR3 nucleotide sequence: TGCAGTGCTAGAGCCCGGACAGATGAAAAACTGTTTTTT.

V gene TRBV27 combines with J gene TRBJ1-1, with a tentative D call TRBD1 (5 bases). The germline V and J ends were trimmed by 5 bases and 7 bases, with 8 bases remaining between them. The length of the CDR3 is 11 residues. CDR1 and CDR2 from the germline V gene are MNHEY and SMNVEV (reference sequence). The CDR3 is CASSGGLEAFF. CDR3 nucleotides: TGTGCCAGCAGTGGGGGACTTGAAGCTTTCTTT.

This clonotype was detected a few times. The chain couples TRBV24-1 to TRBJ1-5; D unclear. CDR3 length: 14 amino acids. V gave up 6 bases and J gave up 4 bases, with 12 bases separating them. Germline CDR1 reads KGHDR; CDR2 reads SFDVKD. The CDR3: CATSNKGWNQPQHF. Here the CDR3 DNA reads TGTGCCACCAGTAATAAGGGTTGGAATCAGCCCCAGCATTTT.

The chain employs TRBV9 and TRBJ1-2, with D tentatively TRBD1 (6 bases). The CDR3 length is 16 residues. Germline-derived CDR1 and CDR2 are SGDLS and YYNGEE. Trimming removed 3 bases at V and 5 bases at J, with 20 bases between. CDR3 nucleotides: TGTGCCAGCAGCGCGGACAGCCCGACTCTTTCTTATGGCTACACCTTC. Its protein is CASSADSPTLSYGYTF. The full variable domain, rest sourced from reference TRBV9 and TRBJ1-2, is DSGVTQTPKHLITATGQRVTLRCSPRSGDLSVYWYQQSLDQGLQFLIQYYNGEERAKGNILERFSAQQFPDLHSELNLSSLELGDSALYFCASSADSPTLSYGYTFGSGTRLTVV.

The rearrangement links TRBV27 to TRBJ2-3; D may be TRBD2 (6 bases). The V gene's germline CDR1 is MNHEY and CDR2 SMNVEV (reference sequence). V was trimmed by 5 bases and J by 2 bases, leaving 17 bases between them. CDR3 length equals 16 residues. The CDR3 DNA reads as TGTGCCAGCAGTCCCCCAGGAGGGCTCCTCACAGATACGCAGTATTTT. Translated: CASSPPGGLLTDTQYF.

This clonotype appeared a few times. The gene calls are TRBV2 and TRBJ2-5; a possible D gene is TRBD2 (6 bases). Between the trimmed V and J ends, which lost 2 bases and 6 bases, there was a span of 25 bases. This CDR3 has 18 residues. Germline CDR1 SNHLY, CDR2 FYNNEI. This CDR3 reads CASSELSLANGFTKTQYF. The CDR3 DNA reads TGTGCCAGCAGTGAACTGAGTCTAGCGAACGGTTTCACGAAGACCCAGTACTTC.

This chain uses TRBV6-2 or TRBV6-3 with TRBJ2-7; the D is unclear. With 0 bases removed from V and 7 bases from J, the gap between germline ends came to 19 bases. The CDR3 loop spans 16 amino acids. Germline CDR1 is MNHEY and CDR2 is SVGEGT. CDR3 residues: CASSYSNVGWYNEQYF. DNA of the CDR3: TGTGCCAGCAGTTACTCGAACGTAGGGTGGTACAATGAGCAGTACTTC.

This chain connects TRBV27 to TRBJ2-5; the match to TRBD1 covers 10 bases. Germline CDR1 and CDR2: MNHEY and SMNVEV (reference sequence). With V trimmed by 5 bases and J by 0 bases, 15 bases remained unmatched. CDR3 length equals 19 residues. CDR3 sequence (DNA): TGTGCCAGCAGTCATCCTACCGGGACAGGGGATGGGCACCAAGAGACCCAGTACTTC. As protein: CASSHPTGTGDGHQETQYF.